This TCR beta chain was sequenced in a study of blood T cell repertoires in COVID-19. Across the whole study: The cDNA or gDNA used as material had been derived from T cells, B-cell-depleted T cells, or PBMCs.

The repertoire was sequenced with immunoSEQ multiplex PCR; TCRdb's copy has only in-frame clones and lacks some. The repertoire holds 130,000 to 150,000 clones, with around 89% as singletons. The CDR3 consists of 15 residues. Per germline, CDR1 SGHDN and CDR2 FVKESK. V lost 1 base, J lost 2 bases, and 12 bases lay in between. This receptor was taken from a man aged 18 to 35 with COVID-19, enrolled during active disease. V gene TRBV14 combines with J gene TRBJ2-7, with D tentatively TRBD1 (6 bases). Sequencing was carried out using peripheral blood. CDR3 region: CASSQGPTGAYEQYF. Written as DNA, the CDR3 is TGTGCCAGCAGCCAAGGGCCGACAGGAGCCTACGAGCAGTACTTC.